These 22 T cell receptor beta chains were all obtained from the same sample, sequenced in a study of shared clonotypes between healthy human individuals. Clones were sequenced by immunoSEQ multiplex PCR, and TCRdb holds only the in-frame ones, with some missing. The sample shows some 530,000 clones, approximately 81% of them seen only once. The sequenced sample was PBMCs. These receptors were obtained from a woman between 35 and 50 years old in good health. Some clones in this sample may be carry-over from other donors' samples.

The J gene is TRBJ1-5, the V gene TRBV27; D is unresolved. Germline V CDR1 and CDR2: MNHEY, SMNVEV (reference sequence). This CDR3 region has 15 residues. V lost 3 bases, J lost 5 bases, and 14 bases lay in between. CDR3 residues: CASSFRAGGDQPQHF. Written as DNA, the CDR3 is TGTGCCAGCAGTTTCCGGGCAGGCGGGGATCAGCCCCAGCATTTT.

This chain links TRBV11-2 with TRBJ2-7; no firm D call. Germline V gene data show CDR1 as SGHAT and CDR2 as FQNNGV. V was shortened by 5 bases and J by 6 bases, with 14 bases between the two germline ends. This CDR3 contains 13 residues. The CDR3 region has the DNA TGTGCCAGCAGCCCCCCACCCCGGACCGAGCAGTACTTC. It is translated as CASSPPPRTEQYF.

Comments on this clone: A much larger clone differs from this one at a single base, so this may be a read error. The V gene is TRBV7-9, the J gene TRBJ1-4; TRBD1 agrees at 9 bases. The CDR3 is made up of 14 amino acids. Germline lookup yields CDR1 SEHNR and CDR2 FQNEAQ (reference sequence). Trimming cost V 4 bases and J 7 bases; bases outside gene matches: 4. In DNA, the CDR3 is TGTGCCAGCAGCTCGGGACAGGGTGGTGAAAAACTGTTTTTT. It specifies CASSSGQGGEKLFF.

This clone was seen just once. The rearrangement links TRBV6-1 to TRBJ1-5; D gene unclear. Trimming stripped 5 bases from V and 0 bases from J, with 8 bases between. From germline, CDR1 is MNHNS and CDR2 SASEGT. The CDR3 spans 14 residues. This CDR3 is CASSQENSNQPQHF. CDR3 bases: TGTGCCAGCAGTCAGGAAAATAGCAATCAGCCCCAGCATTTT.

The V gene is TRBV19, the J gene TRBJ1-4, with 7 positions matching TRBD1. The CDR3 extends over 13 amino acids. J gave up 5 bases and V 7 bases, and 4 bases lay outside the gene matches. The germline V gene encodes CDR1 LNHDA and CDR2 SQIVND (reference sequence). The chain's CDR3 is CASTDRANEKLFF. The DNA for the CDR3 is TGTGCCAGTACCGACAGGGCGAATGAAAAACTGTTTTTT.

The gene calls are TRBV5-4 and TRBJ2-7; D is ambiguous. V lost 0 bases and J lost 1, with 8 bases in between. Germline loops: CDR1 SGHNT, CDR2 YYREEE (reference sequence). The CDR3 has 14 residues. The chain's CDR3 is CASSLGQVSYEQYF. DNA of the CDR3: TGTGCCAGCAGCTTGGGGCAGGTTTCCTACGAGCAGTACTTC.

CDR3 amino acids: CASSLVRDTEAFF. The DNA of the CDR3 is TGTGCCAGCAGCTTAGTCCGGGATACTGAAGCTTTCTTT. The rearrangement links TRBV7-9 to TRBJ1-1; D gene unclear. The germline V and J ends were trimmed by 1 base and 5 bases, with 8 bases remaining between them. This CDR3 has 13 residues. Germline CDR1 is SEHNR and CDR2 is FQNEAQ (reference sequence).

In its sample, this clone was seen once. A far larger clone is one nucleotide away, so this likely arose from a read error. V gene TRBV4-3 combines with J gene TRBJ2-7, with 9 bases identical to TRBD1. The germline gives CDR1 LGHNA, CDR2 YSLEER. CDR3 length: 15 amino acids. V gave up 3 bases and J gave up 6 bases; unmatched junction bases: 9. The DNA for the CDR3 is TGCGCCAGCAGCCAGGGCGGGGGACAGGGTCGCGAGCAGTACTTC. As protein: CASSQGGGQGREQYF.

V is TRBV7-9 and J is TRBJ2-7; TRBD2 matches at 8 bases. CDR1 and CDR2 from the germline V gene are SEHNR and FQNEAQ (reference sequence). J was trimmed by 4 bases and V by 5 bases; bases with no gene match: 7. The CDR3 extends over 14 amino acids. The CDR3: CASSHGTSLYEQYF. Written as DNA, the CDR3 is TGTGCCAGCAGCCACGGGACTAGTCTATACGAGCAGTACTTC.

Worth noting for this clone: The junction shows a germline mismatch at one end, possibly a read error. This chain uses TRBV29-1 with TRBJ2-1, with a possible D match to TRBD2 (5 bases). The CDR3 has 14 amino acids. Germline CDR1 reads SQVTM; CDR2 reads ANQGSEA. Written as DNA, the CDR3 is TGTAGCGTTGAAAGTGACCGAAGCTACAATGAGCAGTTCTTC. Amino acids: CSVESDRSYNEQFF.

Details on this clone: A far bigger clonotype differs at one base, so this is likely a read error. The sample holds other DNA sequences that translate to the same CDR3. This chain's CDR3 is CASSRGGTTDTQYF. The CDR3 nucleotides read TGTGCCAGCAGCCGGGGGGGGACAACAGATACGCAGTATTTT. This sequence joins TRBV11-2 and TRBJ2-3; 8 nucleotides match TRBD2. The germline gives CDR1 SGHAT, CDR2 FQNNGV. V lost 5 bases, J lost 3 bases, and 4 bases stayed unmatched. This CDR3 spans 14 amino acids.

This clone appeared a few times. The chain links TRBV2 to TRBJ2-2; 7 bases line up with TRBD2. The germline CDR1 and CDR2 sequences are SNHLY and FYNNEI. CDR3 length: 15 residues. Germline trimming cut 3 bases from V and 5 bases from J; bases unmatched to any gene: 6. The CDR3 DNA reads as TGTGCCAGCAGTGATTTTGCGGGAGAGACCGGGGAGCTGTTTTTT. Protein sequence: CASSDFAGETGELFF.

The rearrangement joins TRBV7-6 to TRBJ2-7, with D possibly being TRBD1 (6 bases). CDR3 length: 16 amino acids. Germline CDR1 is SGHVS and CDR2 is FNYEAQ. Trimming pared 5 bases from V and 0 bases from J, leaving 17 bases between. The chain's CDR3 is CASSRLRPTGSYEQYF. The CDR3, as DNA: TGTGCCAGCAGCCGACTCCGACCGACAGGCTCCTACGAGCAGTACTTC.

CDR3 nucleotides: TGTGCCAGCACCTATAGCGGGAGGGCCCGGGACGAGCAGTACTTC. As protein: CASTYSGRARDEQYF. This chain connects TRBV11-2 to TRBJ2-7; 11 bases agree with TRBD2. Looked up from germline, CDR1 is SGHAT and CDR2 is FQNNGV. CDR3 length: 15 residues. J was trimmed by 5 bases and V by 7 bases; bases with no gene match: 10.

The V and J genes are TRBV5-1 and TRBJ2-3; 8 positions match TRBD2. The length of the CDR3 is 17 residues. From germline, CDR1 is SGHRS and CDR2 YFSETQ. The V segment lost 2 bases and the J segment 1 base; nucleotides outside the gene matches: 9. Here the CDR3 DNA reads TGCGCCAGCAGCTTTACCACAGCGGGAGACGGCACAGATACGCAGTATTTT. This gives the protein CASSFTTAGDGTDTQYF.

The rearrangement links TRBV2 to TRBJ2-7, with D perhaps given as TRBD1 or TRBD2 (5 bases each). The CDR3 contains 14 residues. The V gene lost 5 bases and the J gene lost 7 bases, with 18 bases spanning the gap. CDR1 SNHLY and CDR2 FYNNEI come from the germline V gene. Here the CDR3 reads CASSNSLGDVEQYF. The CDR3 coding sequence is TGTGCCAGCAGTAACAGTCTCGGGGACGTAGAGCAGTACTTC. Based on the CDR3 plus reference TRBV2 and TRBJ2-7, the full variable domain is EPEVTQTPSHQVTQMGQEVILRCVPISNHLYFYWYRQILGQKVEFLVSFYNNEISEKSEIFDDQFSVERPDGSNFTLKIRSTKLEDSAMYFCASSNSLGDVEQYFGPGTRLTVT.

The rearrangement uses TRBV28 and TRBJ2-7, with D unresolved. V was shortened by 5 bases and J by 2 bases, with 13 bases between the two germline ends. Germline lookup yields CDR1 MDHEN and CDR2 SYDVKM. The CDR3 spans 14 residues. The CDR3 loop reads CASSPSVTPYEQYF. The CDR3 region has the DNA TGTGCCAGCAGTCCCTCGGTTACCCCCTACGAGCAGTACTTC.

This chain links TRBV5-8 with TRBJ1-2; the D is unclear. This CDR3 is 12 amino acids long. With 1 base removed from V and 8 bases from J, the gap between germline ends came to 9 bases. Per the germline V gene, CDR1 is SGHTS and CDR2 is YDEGEE. CDR3 amino acids: CASSLNLGGYTF. CDR3 nucleotides: TGTGCCAGCAGCTTGAACCTCGGGGGCTACACCTTC.

There are a few counts of this clone. The V call is TRBV27, the J call TRBJ1-5; D not certain. Trimming cost V 10 bases and J 0 bases, with 16 bases left between them. CDR1 and CDR2 from the germline V gene are MNHEY and SMNVEV (reference sequence). The CDR3 consists of 15 residues. CDR3 bases: TGTGCCACCAGACCCGACGTGAATAGCAATCAGCCCCAGCATTTT. The encoded protein is CATRPDVNSNQPQHF.

The V and J genes are TRBV2 and TRBJ1-5, with D possibly matching TRBD1 (5 bases). Germline V gene sequence: CDR1 SNHLY, CDR2 FYNNEI. Deletions cut 5 bases from V and 1 base from J, with 6 bases between. This CDR3 has 13 amino acids. In DNA, the CDR3 is TGTGCCAGCAGTCGACAGAGCAATCAGCCCCAGCATTTT. Translating it yields CASSRQSNQPQHF.

Here the CDR3 DNA reads TGTGCCAGCAGAGTCCGACAGGGGCCGGGCGGGGAGCTGTTTTTT. Translated: CASRVRQGPGGELFF. The rearrangement joins TRBV27 to TRBJ2-2, with 8 bases aligning to TRBD1. The CDR3 covers 15 residues. Germline V CDR1 and CDR2: MNHEY, SMNVEV (reference sequence). V trimming: 6 bases; J trimming: 7 bases; junction bases outside the gene matches: 10.

The chain carries TRBV5-1 and TRBJ2-1, with 7 positions matching TRBD1. CDR3 length equals 14 residues. V gave up 5 bases and J gave up 6 bases; unmatched junction bases: 8. Germline V gives CDR1 SGHRS, CDR2 YFSETQ. The DNA of the CDR3 is TGCGCCAGCAGAGGACAGGTAGACGGCAATGAGCAGTTCTTC. It encodes CASRGQVDGNEQFF. Full variable domain (remainder filled in from reference TRBV5-1 and TRBJ2-1): KAGVTQTPRYLIKTRGQQVTLSCSPISGHRSVSWYQQTPGQGLQFLFEYFSETQRNKGNFPGRFSGRQFSNSRSEMNVSTLELGDSALYLCASRGQVDGNEQFFGPGTRLTVL.